This T cell receptor beta chain was observed in a study of Ad26.COV2.S vaccination and SARS-CoV-2 variants. Study details: Sample donor was a member of the COV1001 Ad26.COV2.S trial arm. Doses of Ad26.COV2.S were injected into muscle once or twice, 56 days apart. Study-wide findings and caveats: TCR breadth and depth estimates may have understated total T cell responses.

Regarding treatment: some 19 received Ad26.COV2.S at low or high dose, single or two shots; five or six received placebo; per-sample allocation not given. Sample collection was performed on day 63 after the first vaccine or placebo injection. An Ad26 vector carrying the Wuhan-strain SARS-CoV-2 spike served as the vaccine. V dropped 2 bases and J dropped 5 bases, with 12 bases sitting between them. The CDR3 runs to 14 residues. Germline V gives CDR1 GTSNPN, CDR2 SVGIG (reference sequence). To note about this clone: Its antigen is as yet unknown.

Here immunoSEQ multiplex PCR was the method, and the copy in TCRdb shows in-frame clones only, minus some. The top ten clones hold about 4.5% of a sample with 350,000 to 500,000 clones, around 90% of them seen once. The V call is TRBV30, the J call TRBJ1-4, with D uncertain. The receptor comes from a person aged 18-60 years who received the Ad26.COV2.S COVID-19 vaccine or a placebo. Sequencing used peripheral blood, obtained in a trial of Ad26.COV2.S vaccine versus placebo. CDR3 sequence reads: CAWSIGLTNEKLFF. The CDR3 DNA reads TGTGCCTGGAGTATCGGACTGACGAATGAAAAACTGTTTTTT.